This T cell receptor (beta chain) was sequenced in a study of blood T cell repertoires in COVID-19. Background on the study: The United States, Italy and Spain were the sources of the acute and convalescent COVID-19 samples.

Original processing notes: Reference gene primer amplification yielded estimated nucleated cell counts. Only in-frame clones appear in the TCRdb table, and some are missing; sequencing was by immunoSEQ multiplex PCR. V and J calls and clone size come straight from that table; D and trimming were deduced from the DNA. The sample lists roughly 290,000 clones, around 90% occurring once. Participant age was roughly 18 to 90 years, and participants resided in 25 or so US areas. Clinical histories supplied by participants themselves formed the basis of cohort assignment. This clone was seen a single time. What was sequenced was PBMCs or T cells enriched from blood (not recorded which). The clonotype was recovered from a middle-aged woman who had recovered from COVID-19.

CDR3 in DNA: TGTGCCAGTAGTGCCGGACTAGCGGGAGAAAACGAGCAGTACTTC. This codes for CASSAGLAGENEQYF. The V gene is TRBV19, the J gene TRBJ2-7; 13 nucleotides line up with TRBD2. V shed 5 bases and J 5 bases; nucleotides not matched to a gene: 6. There are 15 residues in the CDR3. Germline values: CDR1 LNHDA, CDR2 SQIVND (reference sequence).